The clone carrying this T cell receptor (beta chain) is a singleton in its sample. In Seattle, patients joined the study during active infection and were tracked longitudinally. In the source study's methods: Amplification of reference gene primers provided the estimated nucleated cell counts. TCRdb keeps only in-frame clones here, not all; method: immunoSEQ multiplex PCR. V and J calls and clone size are given by that table; D and trimming were obtained from the DNA. The table shows fewer than 250,000 clones, with about 85% occurring only once. The sample belongs to a study of blood T cell repertoires in COVID-19. Across the whole study: Italy, Spain and the United States were the sources of the convalescent and acute COVID-19 samples. Sample material is recorded as cDNA or gDNA derived from T cells, B-cell-depleted T cells, or PBMCs.

In germline, CDR1 is SGHTA, CDR2 FQGTGA. V was trimmed by 5 bases and J by 10 bases, leaving 12 bases between them. The CDR3 has 13 residues. The chain is built from TRBV7-3 and TRBJ1-6; the D gene is possibly TRBD1 (5 bases). This TCR came from a man aged 55 to 70 with COVID-19, enrolled during active disease. The sample comprised peripheral blood. CDR3 bases: TGTGCCAGCAGCCGTGACAGCAGGTCACCCCTCCACTTT. It encodes CASSRDSRSPLHF.